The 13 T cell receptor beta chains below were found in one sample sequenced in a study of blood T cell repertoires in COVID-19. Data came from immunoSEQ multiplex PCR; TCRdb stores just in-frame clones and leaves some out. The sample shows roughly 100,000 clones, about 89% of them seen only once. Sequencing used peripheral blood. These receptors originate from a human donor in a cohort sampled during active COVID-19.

The CDR3: CASSSTSASYEQYF. CDR3 nucleotides: TGTGCCAGCAGTTCGACTAGCGCCTCCTACGAGCAGTACTTC. The J gene is TRBJ2-7, the V gene TRBV28; 8 bases align to TRBD2. Germline loops: CDR1 MDHEN, CDR2 SYDVKM. This CDR3 has 14 residues. The V and J ends lost 4 bases and 0 bases, in that order; junction bases with no gene match: 2.

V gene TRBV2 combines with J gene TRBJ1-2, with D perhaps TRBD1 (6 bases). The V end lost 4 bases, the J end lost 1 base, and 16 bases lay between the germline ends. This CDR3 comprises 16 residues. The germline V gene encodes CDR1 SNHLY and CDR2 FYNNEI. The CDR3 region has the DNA TGTGCCAGCAGTGGTAGACAGGTGGGGAATAACTATGGCTACACCTTC. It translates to CASSGRQVGNNYGYTF.

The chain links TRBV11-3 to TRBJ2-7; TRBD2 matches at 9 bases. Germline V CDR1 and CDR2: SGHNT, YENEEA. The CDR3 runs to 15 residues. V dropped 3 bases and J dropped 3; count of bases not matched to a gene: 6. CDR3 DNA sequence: TGTGCCAGCAGCTTTAGCGGGGGCCCCGGCTACGAGCAGTACTTC. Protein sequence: CASSFSGGPGYEQYF. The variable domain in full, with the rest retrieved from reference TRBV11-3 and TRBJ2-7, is EAGVVQSPRYKIIEKKQPVAFWCNPISGHNTLYWYLQNLGQGPELLIRYENEEAVDDSQLPKDRFSAERLKGVDSTLKIQPAELGDSAVYLCASSFSGGPGYEQYFGPGTRLTVT.

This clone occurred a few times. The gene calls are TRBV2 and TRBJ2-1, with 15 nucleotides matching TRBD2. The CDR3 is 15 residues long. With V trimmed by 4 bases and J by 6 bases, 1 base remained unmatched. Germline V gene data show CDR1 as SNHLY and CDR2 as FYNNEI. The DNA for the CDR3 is TGTGCCAGCAGTGGGACTAGCGGGGGGGTCAATGAGCAGTTCTTC. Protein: CASSGTSGGVNEQFF.

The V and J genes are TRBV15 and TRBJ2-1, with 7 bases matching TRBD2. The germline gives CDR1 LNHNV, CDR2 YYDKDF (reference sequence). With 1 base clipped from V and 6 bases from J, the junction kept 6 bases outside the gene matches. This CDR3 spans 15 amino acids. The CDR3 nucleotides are TGTGCCACCAGCAGAGCGGGCGGGAGCAGCAATGAGCAGTTCTTC. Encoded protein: CATSRAGGSSNEQFF.

CDR3 nucleotides: TGTGCCAGCAGCCCCGAGGGCAGCTCCTACGAGCAGTACTTC. It translates to CASSPEGSSYEQYF. The V call is TRBV13, the J call TRBJ2-7; D may be TRBD2 (5 bases). V lost 5 bases to trimming and J lost 0 bases, with 11 bases between them. This CDR3 comprises 14 residues. CDR1 PRHDT and CDR2 FYEKMQ come from the germline V gene (reference sequence).

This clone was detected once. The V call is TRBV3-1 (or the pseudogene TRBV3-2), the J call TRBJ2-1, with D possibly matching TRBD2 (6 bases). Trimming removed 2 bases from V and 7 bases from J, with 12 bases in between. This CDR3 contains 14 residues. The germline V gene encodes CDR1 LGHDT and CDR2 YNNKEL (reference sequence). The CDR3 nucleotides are TGTGCCAGCAGCCAATCCGGGAGTTATAATGAGCAGTTCTTC. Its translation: CASSQSGSYNEQFF.

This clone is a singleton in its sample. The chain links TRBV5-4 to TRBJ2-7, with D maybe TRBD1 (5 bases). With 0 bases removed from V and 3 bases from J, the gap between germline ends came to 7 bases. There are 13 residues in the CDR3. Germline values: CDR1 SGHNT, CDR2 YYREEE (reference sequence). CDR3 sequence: CASSLDRIYEQYF. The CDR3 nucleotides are TGTGCCAGCAGCTTGGACAGGATCTACGAGCAGTACTTC.

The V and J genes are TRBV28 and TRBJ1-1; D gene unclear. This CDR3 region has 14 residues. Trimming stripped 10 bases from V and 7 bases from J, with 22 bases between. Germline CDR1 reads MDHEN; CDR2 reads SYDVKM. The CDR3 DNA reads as TGTGCCACCCAGTCGGGGTGGGGTAAGGATGAAGCTTTCTTT. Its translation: CATQSGWGKDEAFF.

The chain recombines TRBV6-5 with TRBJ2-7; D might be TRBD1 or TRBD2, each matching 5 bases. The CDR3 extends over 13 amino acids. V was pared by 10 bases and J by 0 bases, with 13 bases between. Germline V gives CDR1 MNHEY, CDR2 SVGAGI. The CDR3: CATRESSSYEQYF. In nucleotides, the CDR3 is TGTGCCACCAGGGAGTCAAGCTCCTACGAGCAGTACTTC.

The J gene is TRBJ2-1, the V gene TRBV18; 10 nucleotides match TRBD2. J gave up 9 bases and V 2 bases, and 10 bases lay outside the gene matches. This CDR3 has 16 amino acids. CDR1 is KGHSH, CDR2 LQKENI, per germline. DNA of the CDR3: TGTGCCAGCTCACCAATGGGAGCGGGAGGGCCCAGTGAGCAGTTCTTC. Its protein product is CASSPMGAGGPSEQFF.

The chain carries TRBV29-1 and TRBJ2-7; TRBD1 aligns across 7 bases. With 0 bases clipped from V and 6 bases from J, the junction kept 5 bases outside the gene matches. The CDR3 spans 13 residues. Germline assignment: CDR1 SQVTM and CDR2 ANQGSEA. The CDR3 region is CSVEDPTGPEQYF. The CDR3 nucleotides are TGCAGCGTTGAAGATCCGACAGGGCCCGAGCAGTACTTC.

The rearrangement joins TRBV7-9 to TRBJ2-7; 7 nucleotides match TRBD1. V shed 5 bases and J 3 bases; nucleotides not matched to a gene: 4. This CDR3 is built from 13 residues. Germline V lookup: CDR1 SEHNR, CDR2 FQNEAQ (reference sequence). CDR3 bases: TGTGCCAGCAGCATCGGGACAGTCTACGAGCAGTACTTC. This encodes CASSIGTVYEQYF.